This passage covers 15 T cell receptor beta chains from one sample sequenced in a study of beta chain features in type 1 diabetes. Study results and caveats: Type 1 diabetes patients showed a moderate but significant shortening of TCRB CDR3s in all four CD4+ subsets.

As every portion of the isolated RNA was reverse transcribed, the sequencing read expressed TCRB transcripts. Clones were sequenced by immunoSEQ multiplex PCR, and TCRdb holds only the in-frame ones, with some missing. The sample holds around 260,000 clones, less than 30% seen once. No antigen has been identified for these receptors. Sequences were obtained from naive CD4+ T cells from blood. The source is a woman aged 25 to 39 with type 1 diabetes.

This clone was counted only a few times. V and J are TRBV29-1 and TRBJ1-2; 8 nucleotides agree with TRBD1. V trimming: 0 bases; J trimming: 8 bases; junction bases outside the gene matches: 2. CDR1 is SQVTM and CDR2 is ANQGSEA in the germline V gene. The CDR3 has 12 amino acids. CDR3 bases: TGCAGCGTTGAAGACAGGGGGCCCGGCTACACCTTC. This sequence encodes CSVEDRGPGYTF. The full variable domain, completed using reference TRBV29-1 and TRBJ1-2, is SAVISQKPSRDICQRGTSLTIQCQVDSQVTMMFWYRQQPGQSLTLIATANQGSEATYESGFVIDKFPISRPNLTFSTLTVSNMSPEDSSIYLCSVEDRGPGYTFGSGTRLTVV.

The V gene is TRBV29-1, the J gene TRBJ2-5, with D uncertain. The V gene lost 8 bases and the J gene lost 4 bases, with 17 bases spanning the gap. Germline V gene sequence: CDR1 SQVTM, CDR2 ANQGSEA. The CDR3 runs 13 residues. This chain's CDR3 is CSIRLPGGETQYF. Here the CDR3 DNA reads TGCAGCATCCGGCTCCCGGGTGGAGAGACCCAGTACTTC. The whole variable domain, filled in from reference TRBV29-1 and TRBJ2-5, reads SAVISQKPSRDICQRGTSLTIQCQVDSQVTMMFWYRQQPGQSLTLIATANQGSEATYESGFVIDKFPISRPNLTFSTLTVSNMSPEDSSIYLCSIRLPGGETQYFGPGTRLLVL.

The chain has TRBV12-5 and TRBJ1-1, with unresolved D. Germline V CDR1 and CDR2: LGHNT, FRNRAP. Trimming took off 6 bases at V and 4 bases at J, with 6 bases between the two ends. The CDR3 has 11 amino acids. The CDR3 here is CASGLGTEAFF. The CDR3 nucleotides read TGTGCTAGTGGCCTAGGCACTGAAGCTTTCTTT.

The chain couples TRBV5-4 to TRBJ2-3; 13 bases fit TRBD2. This CDR3 comprises 17 residues. The germline gives CDR1 SGHNT, CDR2 YYREEE (reference sequence). The trim removed 4 bases at V and 0 bases at J, leaving 5 bases unmatched. CDR3 loop: CASSGGLAGFSTDTQYF. DNA for the CDR3: TGTGCCAGCAGCGGGGGACTAGCGGGATTTAGCACAGATACGCAGTATTTT.

This chain connects TRBV25-1 to TRBJ1-5; D is ambiguous. The ends were cut back, 4 bases at V and 11 bases at J, with 12 bases in the middle. This CDR3 region has 12 residues. Germline lookup yields CDR1 MGHDK and CDR2 SYGVNS. The CDR3: CASSGWEAAQHF. CDR3 sequence (DNA): TGTGCCAGCAGTGGGTGGGAGGCGGCCCAGCATTTT.

Points on this clone: This sample includes further DNA sequences coding for the same CDR3. The J gene is TRBJ1-5, the V gene TRBV30; tentative D call: TRBD1 (6 bases). Per the germline V gene, CDR1 is GTSNPN and CDR2 is SVGIG (reference sequence). The V end lost 2 bases, the J end lost 3 bases, and 11 bases lay between the germline ends. This CDR3 comprises 14 residues. The CDR3 sequence: CAWSKDSLNQPQHF. In DNA, the CDR3 is TGTGCCTGGAGTAAGGACAGCCTCAATCAGCCCCAGCATTTT.

This clone has just a few counts. CDR3 coding DNA: TGTGCCAGCAGCCCAAGCGGAGAGACCCAGTACTTC. Translated, it gives CASSPSGETQYF. This rearrangement joins TRBV7-9 to TRBJ2-5; the D gene is possibly TRBD2 (5 bases). The V end was cut by 5 bases, the J end by 4 bases, with 8 bases between. Germline V gene lookup returns CDR1 SEHNR and CDR2 FQNEAQ (reference sequence). This CDR3 is 12 amino acids long.

The chain combines TRBV5-4 with TRBJ1-2; D is ambiguous. The V end lost 1 base, the J end lost 8 bases, and 18 bases lay between the germline ends. Germline CDR1 is SGHNT and CDR2 is YYREEE (reference sequence). The CDR3 is made up of 15 amino acids. The CDR3 nucleotides are TGTGCCAGCAGCTTGATGAATTCCGAGGGAGGGGGCTACACCTTC. As protein: CASSLMNSEGGGYTF.

The rearrangement links TRBV5-1 to TRBJ2-1, with 8 bases matching TRBD2. The CDR3 is made up of 16 amino acids. V dropped 0 bases and J dropped 3; count of bases not matched to a gene: 5. Germline assignment: CDR1 SGHRS and CDR2 YFSETQ. CDR3 bases: TGCGCCAGCAGCTTGGAGCGGGAGCGCATCTACAATGAGCAGTTCTTC. Amino acid sequence: CASSLERERIYNEQFF.

V gene TRBV25-1 combines with J gene TRBJ2-7, with D tentatively TRBD2 (6 bases). Germline loops: CDR1 MGHDK, CDR2 SYGVNS. With 5 bases removed from V and 2 bases from J, the gap between germline ends came to 16 bases. The CDR3 totals 15 residues. The CDR3 nucleotides read TGTGCCAGCAGTAATCCGGGACTTCCACCCTACGAGCAGTACTTC. Protein product: CASSNPGLPPYEQYF.

This chain joins TRBV5-1 and TRBJ2-7; TRBD2 might be the D (5 bases). This CDR3 is 14 amino acids long. CDR1 is SGHRS, CDR2 YFSETQ, per germline. V lost 0 bases to trimming and J lost 7 bases, with 14 bases between them. This CDR3 reads CASSLDPGAGEQYF. The CDR3 DNA reads TGCGCCAGCAGCTTGGATCCAGGTGCGGGTGAGCAGTACTTC.

The gene calls are TRBV25-1 and TRBJ1-5; D ambiguous. Looked up from germline, CDR1 is MGHDK and CDR2 is SYGVNS. V lost 5 bases and J lost 2, with 4 bases in between. The CDR3 has 12 amino acids. CDR3 residues: CASSIGNQPQHF. DNA for the CDR3: TGTGCCAGCAGTATCGGCAATCAGCCCCAGCATTTT.

This clone was observed a few times. The chain is built from TRBV29-1 and TRBJ2-7; 14 bases map to TRBD2. CDR1 is SQVTM and CDR2 is ANQGSEA in the germline V gene. The CDR3 spans 17 residues. Trimming took 6 bases from V and 5 from J; bases not matched to a gene: 15. The CDR3 sequence: CSVRPRGTSGRYDEQYF. DNA of the CDR3: TGCAGCGTCAGACCTAGGGGGACTAGCGGGAGATACGACGAGCAGTACTTC.

This clone came up a few times. The V gene is TRBV15, the J gene TRBJ2-2; perhaps TRBD1 as D (6 bases). Germline values: CDR1 LNHNV, CDR2 YYDKDF (reference sequence). This CDR3 spans 18 amino acids. The V and J ends lost 3 bases and 2 bases respectively, with 19 bases between them. Here the CDR3 DNA reads TGTGCCACCAGCAGTTACCTGTCGGGACACCGCAACACCGGGGAGCTGTTTTTT. Translating gives CATSSYLSGHRNTGELFF.

This clone was seen only a few times. The chain uses TRBV15 and TRBJ2-7, with D uncertain. Between the trimmed V and J ends, which lost 0 bases and 7 bases, there was a span of 7 bases. CDR3 length equals 12 residues. Germline V CDR1 and CDR2: LNHNV, YYDKDF (reference sequence). CDR3 coding DNA: TGTGCCACCAGCAGAGAATTCCAAGAGCAGTACTTC. As protein: CATSREFQEQYF.